This T cell receptor (beta chain) came from a study of shared clonotypes between healthy human individuals. Concerning this clone itself: At the DNA level, this CDR3 is encoded by other sequences in the same sample as well.

CD8 cells classed as naive were CD45RO-negative and positively selected for CCR7, excluding terminally differentiated effector memory CD45RA+ cells. Germline CDR1 and CDR2: MDHEN and SYDVKM. The CDR3 length is 13 residues. V was trimmed by 5 bases and J by 0 bases, leaving 8 bases between them. Clones were read by immunoSEQ multiplex PCR, and TCRdb kept only the in-frame ones, dropping some. The sample lists millions of clones; just over 90% were seen once. Sequenced: naive CD8+ T cells from PBMCs. The chain carries TRBV28 and TRBJ2-7; maybe TRBD1 (6 bases). The sequence came from a man between 18 and 29 years old in good health. Some clones in this sample may be carry-over from other donors' samples. This chain's CDR3 is CASSPGHSYEQYF. The CDR3 coding sequence is TGTGCCAGCAGTCCGGGACACTCCTACGAGCAGTACTTC.